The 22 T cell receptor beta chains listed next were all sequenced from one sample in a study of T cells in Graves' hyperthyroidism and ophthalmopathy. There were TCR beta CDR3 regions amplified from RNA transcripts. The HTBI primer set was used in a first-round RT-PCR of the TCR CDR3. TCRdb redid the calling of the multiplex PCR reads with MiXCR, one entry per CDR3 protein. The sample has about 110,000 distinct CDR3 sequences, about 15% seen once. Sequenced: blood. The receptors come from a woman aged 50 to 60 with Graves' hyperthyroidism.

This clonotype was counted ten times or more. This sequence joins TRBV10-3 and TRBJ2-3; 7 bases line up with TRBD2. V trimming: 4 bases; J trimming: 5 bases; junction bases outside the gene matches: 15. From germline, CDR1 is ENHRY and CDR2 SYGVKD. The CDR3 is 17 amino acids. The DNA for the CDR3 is TGTGCCATCAGTGCTAATAATCCCCAGCGGGATGGAGATACGCAGTATTTT. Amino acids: CAISANNPQRDGDTQYF.

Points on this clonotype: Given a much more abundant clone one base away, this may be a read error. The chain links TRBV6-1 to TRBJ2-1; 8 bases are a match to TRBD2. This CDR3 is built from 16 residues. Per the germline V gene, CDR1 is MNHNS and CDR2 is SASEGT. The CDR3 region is CVSSEAISGTYNEQFF. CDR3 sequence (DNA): TGTGTCAGCAGTGAAGCGATTAGCGGGACTTACAATGAGCAGTTCTTC.

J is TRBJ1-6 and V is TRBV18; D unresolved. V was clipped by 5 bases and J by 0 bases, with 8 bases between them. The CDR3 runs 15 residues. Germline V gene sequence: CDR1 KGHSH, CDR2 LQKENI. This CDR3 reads CASSSVSSYNSPLHF. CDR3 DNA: TGTGCCAGCTCATCGGTGAGCTCCTATAATTCACCCCTCCACTTT.

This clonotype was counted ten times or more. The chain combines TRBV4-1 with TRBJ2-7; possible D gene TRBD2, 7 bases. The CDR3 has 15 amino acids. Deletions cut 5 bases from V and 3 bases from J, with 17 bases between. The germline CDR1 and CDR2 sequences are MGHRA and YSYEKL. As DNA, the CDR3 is TGCGCCAGCAGCGGCGGTGGGGGGGCGAGCTACGAGCAGTACTTC. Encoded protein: CASSGGGGASYEQYF.

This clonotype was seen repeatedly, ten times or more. The CDR3: CSARAGGNQPQHF. DNA for the CDR3: TGCAGTGCTAGAGCGGGGGGCAATCAGCCCCAGCATTTT. V and J are TRBV20-1 and TRBJ1-5, with D possibly matching TRBD1 (5 bases). V was cut by 1 base and J by 2 bases, with 6 bases left in between. From germline, CDR1 is DFQATT and CDR2 SNEGSKA (reference sequence). This CDR3 comprises 13 residues.

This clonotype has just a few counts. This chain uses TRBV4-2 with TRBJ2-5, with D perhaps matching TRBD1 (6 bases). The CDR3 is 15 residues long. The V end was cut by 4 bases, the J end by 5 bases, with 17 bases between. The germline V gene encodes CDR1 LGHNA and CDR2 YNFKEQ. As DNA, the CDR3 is TGTGCCAGCAGCCGCACCAGGGGATCGGGCGAGACCCAGTACTTC. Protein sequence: CASSRTRGSGETQYF.

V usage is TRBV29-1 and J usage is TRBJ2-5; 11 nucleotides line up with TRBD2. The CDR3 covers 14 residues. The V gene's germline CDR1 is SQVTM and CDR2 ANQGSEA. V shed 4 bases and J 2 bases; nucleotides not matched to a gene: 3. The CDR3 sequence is CSVVRLAGQETQYF. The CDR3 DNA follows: TGCAGCGTTGTTAGACTAGCGGGACAAGAGACCCAGTACTTC.

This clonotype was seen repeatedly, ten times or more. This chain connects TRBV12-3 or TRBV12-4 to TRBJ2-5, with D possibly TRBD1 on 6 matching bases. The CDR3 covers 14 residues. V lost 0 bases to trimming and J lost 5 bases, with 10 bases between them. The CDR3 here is CASSLAFRGETQYF. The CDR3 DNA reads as TGTGCCAGCAGTTTAGCCTTTAGGGGGGAGACCCAGTACTTC.

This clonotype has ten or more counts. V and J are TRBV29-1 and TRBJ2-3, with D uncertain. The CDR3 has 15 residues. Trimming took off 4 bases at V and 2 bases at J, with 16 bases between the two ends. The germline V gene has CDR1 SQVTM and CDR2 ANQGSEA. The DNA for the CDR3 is TGCAGCGTTGTGGGTGGCTTCCCAGTCACAGATACGCAGTATTTT. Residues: CSVVGGFPVTDTQYF.

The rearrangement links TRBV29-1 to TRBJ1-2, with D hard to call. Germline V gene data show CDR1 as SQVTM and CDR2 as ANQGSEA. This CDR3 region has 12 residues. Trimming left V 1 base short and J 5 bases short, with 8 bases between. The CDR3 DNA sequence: TGCAGCGTTGAAGTTACCCGATATGGCTACACCTTC. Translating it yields CSVEVTRYGYTF.

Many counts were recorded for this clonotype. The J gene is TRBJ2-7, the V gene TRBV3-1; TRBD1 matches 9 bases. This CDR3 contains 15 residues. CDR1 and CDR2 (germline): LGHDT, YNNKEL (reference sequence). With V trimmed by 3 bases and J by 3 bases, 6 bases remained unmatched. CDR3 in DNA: TGTGCCAGCAGCCATTCGCCGGGACAGGGCTACGAGCAGTACTTC. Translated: CASSHSPGQGYEQYF.

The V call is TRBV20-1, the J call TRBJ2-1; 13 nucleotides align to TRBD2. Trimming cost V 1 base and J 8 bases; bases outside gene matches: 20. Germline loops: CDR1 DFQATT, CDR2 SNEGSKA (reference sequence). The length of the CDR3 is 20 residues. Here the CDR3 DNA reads TGCAGTGCTAGAGCCCCGCTTGGACTACCGGGACTAGCGGGGAGGGATGAGCAGTTCTTC. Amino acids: CSARAPLGLPGLAGRDEQFF.

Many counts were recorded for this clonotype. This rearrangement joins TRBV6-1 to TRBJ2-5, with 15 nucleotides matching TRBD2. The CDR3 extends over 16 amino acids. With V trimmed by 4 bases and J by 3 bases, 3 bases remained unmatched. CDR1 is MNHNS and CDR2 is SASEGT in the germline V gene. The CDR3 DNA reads TGTGCCAGCAGTGGGGGACTAGCGGGAGGCGAAGAGACCCAGTACTTC. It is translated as CASSGGLAGGEETQYF.

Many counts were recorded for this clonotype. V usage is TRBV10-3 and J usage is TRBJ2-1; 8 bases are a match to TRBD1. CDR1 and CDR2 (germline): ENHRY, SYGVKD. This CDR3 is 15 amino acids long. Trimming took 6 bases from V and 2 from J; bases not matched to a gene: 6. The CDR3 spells CAIRNGQGPYNEQFF. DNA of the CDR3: TGTGCCATCAGAAACGGACAGGGACCCTACAATGAGCAGTTCTTC.

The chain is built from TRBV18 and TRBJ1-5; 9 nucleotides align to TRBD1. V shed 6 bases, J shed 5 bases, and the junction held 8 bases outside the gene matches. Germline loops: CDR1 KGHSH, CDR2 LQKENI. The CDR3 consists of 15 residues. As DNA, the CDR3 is TGTGCCAGCTCCTCGACAGGGGGTTGGTATCAGCCCCAGCATTTT. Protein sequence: CASSSTGGWYQPQHF.

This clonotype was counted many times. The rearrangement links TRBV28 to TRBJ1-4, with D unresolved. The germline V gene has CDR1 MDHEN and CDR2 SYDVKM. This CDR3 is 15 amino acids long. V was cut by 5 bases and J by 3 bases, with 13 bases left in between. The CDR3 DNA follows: TGTGCCAGCAGTCGCCCCGACGGGCCTAATGAAAAACTGTTTTTT. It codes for CASSRPDGPNEKLFF. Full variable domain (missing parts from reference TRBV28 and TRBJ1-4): DVKVTQSSRYLVKRTGEKVFLECVQDMDHENMFWYRQDPGLGLRLIYFSYDVKMKEKGDIPEGYSVSREKKERFSLILESASTNQTSMYLCASSRPDGPNEKLFFGSGTQLSVL.

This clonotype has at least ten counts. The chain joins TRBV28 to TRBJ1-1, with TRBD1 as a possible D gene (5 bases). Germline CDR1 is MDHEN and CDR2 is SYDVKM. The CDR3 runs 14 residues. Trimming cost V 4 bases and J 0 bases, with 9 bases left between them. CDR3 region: CASSSWDLNTEAFF. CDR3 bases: TGTGCCAGCAGTTCATGGGACCTGAACACTGAAGCTTTCTTT.

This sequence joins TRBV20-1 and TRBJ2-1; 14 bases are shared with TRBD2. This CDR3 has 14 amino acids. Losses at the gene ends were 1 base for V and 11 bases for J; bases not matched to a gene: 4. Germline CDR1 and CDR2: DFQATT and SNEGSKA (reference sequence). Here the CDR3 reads CSARVGLAGGQQFF. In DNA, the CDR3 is TGCAGTGCTAGAGTCGGACTAGCGGGGGGACAGCAGTTCTTC.

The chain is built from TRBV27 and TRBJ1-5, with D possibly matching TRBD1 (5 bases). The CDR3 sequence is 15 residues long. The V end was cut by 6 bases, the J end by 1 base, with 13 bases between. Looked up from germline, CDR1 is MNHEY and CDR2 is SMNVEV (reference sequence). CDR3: CASSRGGESNQPQHF. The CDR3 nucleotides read TGTGCCAGCAGCCGGGGAGGGGAGAGCAATCAGCCCCAGCATTTT.

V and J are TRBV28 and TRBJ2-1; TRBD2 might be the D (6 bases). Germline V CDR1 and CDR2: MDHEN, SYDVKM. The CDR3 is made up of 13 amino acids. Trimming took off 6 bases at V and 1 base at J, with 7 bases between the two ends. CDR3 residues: CASRSGSYNEQFF. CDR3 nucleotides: TGTGCCAGCAGGAGCGGGTCCTACAATGAGCAGTTCTTC.

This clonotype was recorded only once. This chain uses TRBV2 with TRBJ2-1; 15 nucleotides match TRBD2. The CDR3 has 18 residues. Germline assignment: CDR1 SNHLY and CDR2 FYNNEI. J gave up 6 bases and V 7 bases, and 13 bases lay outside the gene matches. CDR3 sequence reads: CASTPQQGLAGGPNEQFF. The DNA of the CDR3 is TGTGCCAGCACACCCCAACAAGGACTAGCGGGAGGGCCCAATGAGCAGTTCTTC.

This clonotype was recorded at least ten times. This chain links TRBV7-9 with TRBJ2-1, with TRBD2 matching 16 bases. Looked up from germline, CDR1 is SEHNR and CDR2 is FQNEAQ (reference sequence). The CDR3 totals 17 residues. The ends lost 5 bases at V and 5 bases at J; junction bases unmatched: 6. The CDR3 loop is CASSTLGTSGRDNEQFF. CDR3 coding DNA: TGTGCCAGCAGCACCCTCGGGACTAGCGGGAGGGACAATGAGCAGTTCTTC. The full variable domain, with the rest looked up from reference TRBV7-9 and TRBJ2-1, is DTGVSQNPRHKITKRGQNVTFRCDPISEHNRLYWYRQTLGQGPEFLTYFQNEAQLEKSRLLSDRFSAERPKGSFSTLEIQRTEQGDSAMYLCASSTLGTSGRDNEQFFGPGTRLTVL.